The 12 T cell receptor beta chains reported below all come from one sample, sequenced in a study of CD8+CD57+ T cells in acquired aplastic anemia. The study profiled TCR beta VDJ and CDR3 using genomic DNA as template. Each CDR3 protein is one row after TCRdb ran MiXCR on the reads. Of approximately 200,000 distinct CDR3 sequences listed, over 60% are singletons. Sequencing was performed on sorted CD4+, CD8+, or CD8+CD57+ T cells (not recorded which) from PBMCs. The receptors derive from a human donor with severe aplastic anemia or a healthy control (not recorded which).

This clonotype was found a few times. The V gene is TRBV20-1, the J gene TRBJ2-7; TRBD2 agrees at 12 bases. Germline CDR1 and CDR2: DFQATT and SNEGSKA (reference sequence). The CDR3 totals 15 residues. V shed 0 bases and J 2 bases; nucleotides not matched to a gene: 2. Written as DNA, the CDR3 is TGCAGTGCTAGAGATAGGACTAGCGGGGCCTACGAGCAGTACTTC. Its protein is CSARDRTSGAYEQYF.

This clonotype turned up a few times. This chain links TRBV15 with TRBJ1-2; TRBD1 is a possible D gene (5 bases). The V end lost 0 bases, the J end lost 3 bases, and 11 bases lay between the germline ends. The CDR3 runs 15 residues. Germline V CDR1 and CDR2: LNHNV, YYDKDF (reference sequence). The CDR3 DNA follows: TGTGCCACCAGCAGAGATGTGGGGGGAGACTATGGCTACACCTTC. Protein sequence: CATSRDVGGDYGYTF. Full variable domain (remainder filled in from reference TRBV15 and TRBJ1-2): DAMVIQNPRYQVTQFGKPVTLSCSQTLNHNVMYWYQQKSSQAPKLLFHYYDKDFNNEADTPDNFQSRRPNTSFCFLDIRSPGLGDTAMYLCATSRDVGGDYGYTFGSGTRLTVV.

In its sample, this clonotype was seen a few times. A single base separates this from a much larger clone, so it may be a read error. The chain couples TRBV9 to TRBJ2-7, with TRBD2 matching 8 bases. Germline V CDR1 and CDR2: SGDLS, YYNGEE. This CDR3 spans 16 amino acids. V trimming: 4 bases; J trimming: 0 bases; junction bases outside the gene matches: 9. The CDR3 reads CASSPHRGGLSYEQYF. CDR3 DNA: TGTGCCAGCAGCCCCCACCGGGGGGGGCTCTCCTACGAGCAGTACTTC.

This chain links TRBV5-1 with TRBJ1-1; TRBD1 is a possible D gene (5 bases). Trimming pared 2 bases from V and 1 base from J, leaving 12 bases between. CDR1 is SGHRS and CDR2 is YFSETQ in the germline V gene. CDR3 length equals 15 residues. The CDR3 region is CASSFAGTGNTEAFF. The CDR3 region has the DNA TGCGCCAGCAGCTTCGCCGGGACGGGGAACACTGAAGCTTTCTTT.

Only a few counts were recorded for this clonotype. Just one base apart from a much larger clone, this may be a read error. The chain recombines TRBV6-4 with TRBJ1-2, with 7 bases identical to TRBD1. Looked up from germline, CDR1 is MRHNA and CDR2 is SNTAGT. This CDR3 spans 13 amino acids. Written as DNA, the CDR3 is TGTGCCAGAATCCCGACAGGGTTATATGGCCACACCTTC. This translates into CARIPTGLYGHTF.

With regard to this clonotype: A much larger clone sits a single nucleotide away, making a read error possible. The rearrangement links TRBV6-4 to TRBJ1-1, with D hard to call. Trimming removed 3 bases at V and 1 base at J, with 9 bases between. This CDR3 region has 14 residues. The germline gives CDR1 MRHNA, CDR2 SNTAGT. This chain's CDR3 is CASSESGRNTEAFF. The DNA of the CDR3 is TGTGCCAGCAGTGAGTCTGGGCGGAACACTGAAGCTTTCTTT.

Concerning this clonotype itself: The conserved closing phenylalanine or tryptophan is absent in this CDR3, likely reflecting a read error. This chain joins TRBV4-2 and TRBJ1-6, with D hard to call. Germline-derived CDR1 and CDR2 are LGHNA and YNFKEQ. The CDR3 runs 12 residues. The DNA for the CDR3 is TGTGCCGGCAGCCAAGAAGGGACACCCCTCCACCTT. Translating gives CAGSQEGTPLHL.

The chain couples TRBV3-1 to TRBJ1-5, with TRBD1 matching 7 bases. There are 14 residues in the CDR3. The V and J ends lost 4 bases and 2 bases, in that order; junction bases with no gene match: 2. Germline assignment: CDR1 LGHDT and CDR2 YNNKEL (reference sequence). Written as DNA, the CDR3 is TGTGCCAGCAGCCGGGACAGAGGCAATCAGCCCCAGCATTTT. Translating it yields CASSRDRGNQPQHF.

At least ten counts were recorded for this clonotype. This rearrangement joins TRBV6-5 to TRBJ2-3; D is perhaps TRBD1 (5 bases). V gave up 0 bases and J gave up 6 bases, with 16 bases separating them. The germline gives CDR1 MNHEY, CDR2 SVGAGI. This CDR3 region has 16 residues. CDR3 loop: CASSYSFVGALDTQYF. The CDR3 nucleotides are TGTGCCAGCAGTTACTCCTTCGTTGGGGCATTGGATACGCAGTATTTT.

The chain carries TRBV20-1 and TRBJ2-7, with D possibly being TRBD1 (6 bases). Germline V gives CDR1 DFQATT, CDR2 SNEGSKA (reference sequence). Trimming pared 8 bases from V and 6 bases from J, leaving 14 bases between. The CDR3 has 11 residues. Here the CDR3 reads CSTAGESEQYF. In nucleotides, the CDR3 is TGCAGTACCGCAGGGGAATCCGAGCAGTACTTC.

The chain carries TRBV20-1 and TRBJ2-7; 8 positions agree with TRBD2. The germline V gene has CDR1 DFQATT and CDR2 SNEGSKA (reference sequence). The J segment lost 0 bases and the V segment lost 4 bases, leaving 8 bases of the junction unmatched. The CDR3 extends over 15 amino acids. CDR3 residues: CSAITRLAGSYEQYF. DNA for the CDR3: TGCAGTGCTATCACTCGTCTAGCGGGCTCCTACGAGCAGTACTTC.

This clonotype was detected only once. J is TRBJ1-2 and V is TRBV9; TRBD1 is a possible D gene (6 bases). The CDR3 is made up of 15 amino acids. Trimming removed 3 bases at V and 2 bases at J, with 14 bases between. Germline V gene lookup returns CDR1 SGDLS and CDR2 YYNGEE. The CDR3 is CASSESGAQNYGYTF. The CDR3 nucleotides are TGTGCCAGCAGCGAGTCAGGGGCTCAGAACTATGGCTACACCTTC.